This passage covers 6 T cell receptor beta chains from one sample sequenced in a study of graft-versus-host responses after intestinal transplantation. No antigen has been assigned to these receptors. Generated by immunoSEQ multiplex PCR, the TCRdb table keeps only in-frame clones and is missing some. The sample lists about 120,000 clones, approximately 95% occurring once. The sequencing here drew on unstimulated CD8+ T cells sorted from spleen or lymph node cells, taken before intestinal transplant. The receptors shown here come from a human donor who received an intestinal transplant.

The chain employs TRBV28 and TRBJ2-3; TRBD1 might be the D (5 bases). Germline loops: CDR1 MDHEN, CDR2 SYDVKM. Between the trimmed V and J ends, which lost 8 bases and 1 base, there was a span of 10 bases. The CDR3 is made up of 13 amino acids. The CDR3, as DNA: TGTGCCAGCTGCATAGGGGGCACAGATACGCAGTATTTT. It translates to CASCIGGTDTQYF. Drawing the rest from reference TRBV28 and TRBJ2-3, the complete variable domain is DVKVTQSSRYLVKRTGEKVFLECVQDMDHENMFWYRQDPGLGLRLIYFSYDVKMKEKGDIPEGYSVSREKKERFSLILESASTNQTSMYLCASCIGGTDTQYFGPGTRLTVL.

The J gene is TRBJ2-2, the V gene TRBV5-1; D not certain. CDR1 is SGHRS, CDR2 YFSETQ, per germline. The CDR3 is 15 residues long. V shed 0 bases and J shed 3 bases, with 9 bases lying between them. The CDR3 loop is CASSLGTDYTGELFF. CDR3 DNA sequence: TGCGCCAGCAGCTTGGGGACGGATTACACCGGGGAGCTGTTTTTT.

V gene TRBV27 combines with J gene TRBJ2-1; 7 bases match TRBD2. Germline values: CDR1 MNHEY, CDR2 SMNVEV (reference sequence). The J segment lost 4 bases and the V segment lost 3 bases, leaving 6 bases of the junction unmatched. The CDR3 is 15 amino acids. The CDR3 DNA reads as TGTGCCAGCAGTTTTATTCCTAGCGGATACAATGAGCAGTTCTTC. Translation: CASSFIPSGYNEQFF.

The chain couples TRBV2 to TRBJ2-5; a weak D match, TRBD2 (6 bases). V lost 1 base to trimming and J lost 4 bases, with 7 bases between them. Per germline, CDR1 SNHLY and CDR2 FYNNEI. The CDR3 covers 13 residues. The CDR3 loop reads CASSEVGRETQYF. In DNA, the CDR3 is TGTGCCAGCAGTGAAGTCGGGAGAGAGACCCAGTACTTC.

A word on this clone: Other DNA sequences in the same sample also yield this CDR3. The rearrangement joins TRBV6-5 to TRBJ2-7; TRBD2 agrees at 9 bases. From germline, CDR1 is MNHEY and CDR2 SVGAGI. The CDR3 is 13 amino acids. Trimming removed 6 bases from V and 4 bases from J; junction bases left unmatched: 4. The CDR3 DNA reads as TGTGCCAGCAGCTATAGCGGGAGTTACGAGCAGTACTTC. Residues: CASSYSGSYEQYF.

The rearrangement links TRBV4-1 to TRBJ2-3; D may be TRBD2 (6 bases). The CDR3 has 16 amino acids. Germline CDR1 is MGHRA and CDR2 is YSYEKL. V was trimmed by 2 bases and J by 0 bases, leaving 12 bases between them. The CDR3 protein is CASSQFTSSSTDTQYF. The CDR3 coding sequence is TGCGCCAGCAGCCAATTCACTAGCTCTAGCACAGATACGCAGTATTTT.